Presented here are 2 T cell receptor beta chains from one specimen sequenced in a study of blood T cell repertoires in COVID-19. Sequencing was performed with immunoSEQ multiplex PCR; in TCRdb, only in-frame clones are kept and a portion is missing. The sample yields about 280,000 clones, more than 75% seen once. The sequencing input was PBMCs or T cells enriched from blood (not recorded which). The receptors shown here come from a woman aged 60-75 years in a cohort exposed to, infected with or recovered from COVID-19 (not recorded which).

The J gene is TRBJ2-5, the V gene TRBV18; the match to TRBD2 covers 10 bases. Germline trimming cut 6 bases from V and 5 bases from J; bases unmatched to any gene: 12. The CDR3 runs 16 residues. Germline CDR1 is KGHSH and CDR2 is LQKENI. CDR3 DNA sequence: TGTGCCAGCTCTCTAGCGGGAGTAAATTCAGTGGAGACCCAGTACTTC. Amino acid sequence: CASSLAGVNSVETQYF.

The CDR3 here is CASSLRRAYEQYF. The CDR3 DNA is TGTGCCAGCAGCTTAAGACGGGCCTACGAGCAGTACTTC. The genes are TRBV7-2 and TRBJ2-7; D gene uncertain. The germline V gene has CDR1 SGHTA and CDR2 FQGNSA. V lost 2 bases, J lost 2 bases, and 7 bases lay in between. This CDR3 spans 13 amino acids.